A single T cell receptor beta chain is shown here with its context. These data originate in a study of blood T cells in healthy people across ages. Using a J-beta primer mix together with a sample-barcoded 5' primer, a second PCR was run for roughly 6 to 12 cycles. In TCRdb, the 5' RACE reads were re-called with MiXCR into one record per CDR3 protein. Here the sample spans over a million distinct CDR3 sequences, 42% being singletons. The germline V gene encodes CDR1 MNHNS and CDR2 SASEGT. The CDR3 is 13 residues long. Unmatched junction bases numbered 7, after V lost 4 bases and J lost 8 bases. The J gene is TRBJ1-1, the V gene TRBV6-1; 7 bases are shared with TRBD1. The sequencing sample was made of blood. The receptor's source is a woman aged 18-29 years in good health. As DNA, the CDR3 is TGTGCCAGCAGTGTATCGGGACAGAGCGAAGCTTTCTTT. Its protein product is CASSVSGQSEAFF.